This T cell receptor beta chain derives from a study of cytomegalovirus exposure and HLA in healthy donors. This CDR3 is built from 12 residues. The germline V gene encodes CDR1 SQVTM and CDR2 ANQGSEA. The V end lost 4 bases, the J end lost 2 bases, and 9 bases lay between the germline ends. The PCR ran on 60 Vbeta and 13 Jbeta primers. The table came from immunoSEQ multiplex PCR; TCRdb's copy has only in-frame clones and leaves some out. The table includes 95,000 to 110,000 clones, around 60% detected once. The receptor comes from a woman between 45 and 65 years old in good health and CMV-seronegative. Sequencing was performed on PBMCs. The V gene is TRBV29-1, the J gene TRBJ2-7; no firm D call. This CDR3 reads CSVARGAYEQYF. CDR3 sequence (DNA): TGCAGCGTTGCTAGAGGCGCCTACGAGCAGTACTTC.